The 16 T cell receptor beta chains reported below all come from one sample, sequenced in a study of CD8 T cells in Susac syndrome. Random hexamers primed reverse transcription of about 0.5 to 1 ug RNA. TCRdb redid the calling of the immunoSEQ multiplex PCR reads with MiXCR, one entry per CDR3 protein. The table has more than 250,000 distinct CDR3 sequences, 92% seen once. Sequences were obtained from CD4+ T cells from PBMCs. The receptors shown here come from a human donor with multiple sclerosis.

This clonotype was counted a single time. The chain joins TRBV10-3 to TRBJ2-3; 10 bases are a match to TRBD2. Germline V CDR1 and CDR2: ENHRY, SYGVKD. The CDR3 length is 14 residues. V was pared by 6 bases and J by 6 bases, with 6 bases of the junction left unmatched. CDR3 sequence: CAIRASGRWDTQYF. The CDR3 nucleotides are TGTGCCATCAGGGCTAGCGGGAGATGGGATACGCAGTATTTT.

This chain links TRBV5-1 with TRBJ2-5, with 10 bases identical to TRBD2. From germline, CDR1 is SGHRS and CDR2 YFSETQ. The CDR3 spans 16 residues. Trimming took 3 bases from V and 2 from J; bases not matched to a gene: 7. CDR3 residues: CASSWGAGGPQETQYF. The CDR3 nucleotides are TGCGCCAGCAGCTGGGGAGCGGGAGGGCCGCAAGAGACCCAGTACTTC.

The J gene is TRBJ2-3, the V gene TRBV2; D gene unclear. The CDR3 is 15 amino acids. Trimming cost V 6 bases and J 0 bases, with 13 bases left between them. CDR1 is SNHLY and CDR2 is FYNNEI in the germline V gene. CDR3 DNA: TGTGCCAGCAGGGCCACTATCTTTAGCACAGATACGCAGTATTTT. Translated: CASRATIFSTDTQYF.

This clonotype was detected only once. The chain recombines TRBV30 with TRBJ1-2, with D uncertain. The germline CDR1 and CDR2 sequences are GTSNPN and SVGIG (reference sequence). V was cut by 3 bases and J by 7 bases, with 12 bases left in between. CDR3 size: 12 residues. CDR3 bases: TGTGCCTGGAGGCGGCGGTTGAGTGGCTACACCTTC. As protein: CAWRRRLSGYTF. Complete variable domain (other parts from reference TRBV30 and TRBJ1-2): SQTIHQWPATLVQPVGSPLSLECTVEGTSNPNLYWYRQAAGRGLQLLFYSVGIGQISSEVPQNLSASRPQDRQFILSSKKLLLSDSGFYLCAWRRRLSGYTFGSGTRLTVV.

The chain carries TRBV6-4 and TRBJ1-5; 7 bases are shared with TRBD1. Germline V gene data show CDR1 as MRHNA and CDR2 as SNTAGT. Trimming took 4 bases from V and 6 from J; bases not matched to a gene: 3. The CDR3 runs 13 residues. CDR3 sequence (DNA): TGTGCCAGCAGTGCGGACAGGACTCAGCCCCAGCATTTT. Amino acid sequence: CASSADRTQPQHF.

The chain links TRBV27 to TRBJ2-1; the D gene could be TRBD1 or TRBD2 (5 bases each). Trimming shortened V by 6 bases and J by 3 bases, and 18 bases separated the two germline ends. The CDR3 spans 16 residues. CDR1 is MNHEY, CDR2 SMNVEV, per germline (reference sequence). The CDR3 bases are TGTGCCAGCAGCCCAGACCCCGGGGACCTCTACAATGAGCAGTTCTTC. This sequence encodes CASSPDPGDLYNEQFF.

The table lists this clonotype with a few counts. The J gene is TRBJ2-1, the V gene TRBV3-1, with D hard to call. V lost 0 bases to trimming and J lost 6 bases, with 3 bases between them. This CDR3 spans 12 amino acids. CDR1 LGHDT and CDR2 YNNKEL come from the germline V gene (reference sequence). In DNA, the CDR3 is TGTGCCAGCAGCCAAGATCGCAATGAGCAGTTCTTC. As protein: CASSQDRNEQFF.

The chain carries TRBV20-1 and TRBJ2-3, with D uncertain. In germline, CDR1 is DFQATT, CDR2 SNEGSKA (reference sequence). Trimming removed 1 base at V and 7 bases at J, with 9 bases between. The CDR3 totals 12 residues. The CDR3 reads CSARGQGNTQYF. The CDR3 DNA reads TGCAGTGCTAGAGGGCAAGGGAATACGCAGTATTTT.

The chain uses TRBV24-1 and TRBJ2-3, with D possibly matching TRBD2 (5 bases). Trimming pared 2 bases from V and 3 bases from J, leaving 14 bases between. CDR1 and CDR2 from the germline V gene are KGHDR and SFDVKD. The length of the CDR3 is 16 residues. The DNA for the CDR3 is TGTGCCACCAGTGATTCAGGTGCCAGCGGTACAGATACGCAGTATTTT. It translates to CATSDSGASGTDTQYF.

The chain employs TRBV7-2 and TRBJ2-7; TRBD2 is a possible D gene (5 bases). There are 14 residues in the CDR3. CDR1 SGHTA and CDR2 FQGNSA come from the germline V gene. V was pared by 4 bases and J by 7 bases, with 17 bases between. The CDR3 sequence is CASSSGPPTNEQYF. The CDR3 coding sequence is TGTGCCAGCAGCTCAGGACCGCCGACTAATGAGCAGTACTTC. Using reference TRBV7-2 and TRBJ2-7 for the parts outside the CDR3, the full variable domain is GAGVSQSPSNKVTEKGKDVELRCDPISGHTALYWYRQSLGQGLEFLIYFQGNSAPDKSGLPSDRFSAERTGGSVSTLTIQRTQQEDSAVYLCASSSGPPTNEQYFGPGTRLTVT.

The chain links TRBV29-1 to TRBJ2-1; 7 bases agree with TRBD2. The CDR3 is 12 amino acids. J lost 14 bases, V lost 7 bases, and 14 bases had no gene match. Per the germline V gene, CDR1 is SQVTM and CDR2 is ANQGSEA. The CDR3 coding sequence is TGCAGCGCTGGGGACCTAGCGGAGGGGAAGTTCTTC. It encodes CSAGDLAEGKFF.

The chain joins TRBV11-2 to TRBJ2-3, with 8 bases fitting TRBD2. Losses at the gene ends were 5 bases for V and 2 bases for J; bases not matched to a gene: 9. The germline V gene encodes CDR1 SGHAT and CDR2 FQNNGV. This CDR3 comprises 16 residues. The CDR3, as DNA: TGTGCCAGCAGCGAAAGGACTAGCCGGTACACAGATACGCAGTATTTT. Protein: CASSERTSRYTDTQYF.

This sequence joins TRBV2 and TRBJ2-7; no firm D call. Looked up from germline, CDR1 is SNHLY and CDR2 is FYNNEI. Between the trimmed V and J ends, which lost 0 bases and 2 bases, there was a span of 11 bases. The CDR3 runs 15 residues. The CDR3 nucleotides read TGTGCCAGCAGTGAAGCGCGAGGCAGAGCCTACGAGCAGTACTTC. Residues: CASSEARGRAYEQYF.

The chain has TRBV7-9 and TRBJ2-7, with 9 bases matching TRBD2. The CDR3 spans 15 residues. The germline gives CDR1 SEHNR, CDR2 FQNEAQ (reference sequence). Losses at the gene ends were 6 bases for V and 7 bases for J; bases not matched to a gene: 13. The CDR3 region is CASSPNRAGGEEQYF. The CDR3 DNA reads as TGTGCCAGCAGTCCCAATCGGGCGGGAGGGGAGGAGCAGTACTTC. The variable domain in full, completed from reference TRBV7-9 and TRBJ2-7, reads DTGVSQNPRHKITKRGQNVTFRCDPISEHNRLYWYRQTLGQGPEFLTYFQNEAQLEKSRLLSDRFSAERPKGSFSTLEIQRTEQGDSAMYLCASSPNRAGGEEQYFGPGTRLTVT.

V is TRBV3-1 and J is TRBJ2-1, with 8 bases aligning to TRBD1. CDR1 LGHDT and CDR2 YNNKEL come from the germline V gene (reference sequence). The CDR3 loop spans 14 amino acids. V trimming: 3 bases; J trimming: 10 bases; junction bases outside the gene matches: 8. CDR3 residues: CASSQLRGLREQFF. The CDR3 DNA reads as TGTGCCAGCAGCCAGCTCAGGGGGCTTAGAGAGCAGTTCTTC.

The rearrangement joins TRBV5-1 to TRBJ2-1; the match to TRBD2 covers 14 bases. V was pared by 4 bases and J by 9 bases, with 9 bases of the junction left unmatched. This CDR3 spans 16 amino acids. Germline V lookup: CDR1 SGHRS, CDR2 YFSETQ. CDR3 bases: TGCGCCAGCAGCCCCGGAGGGACTAGCGGGGGTGGTGAGCAGTTCTTC. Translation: CASSPGGTSGGGEQFF.